These 26 T cell receptor beta chains were all obtained from the same sample, sequenced in a study of shared clonotypes between healthy human individuals. Here immunoSEQ multiplex PCR was the method, and the copy in TCRdb shows in-frame clones only, minus some. The table includes millions of clones, approximately 94% detected once. Material: naive CD4+ T cells sorted from blood. The subset: CD45RA+ positively selected. Receptors were obtained from a man between 18 and 29 years old in good health.

The rearrangement links TRBV7-9 to TRBJ2-3; D perhaps matches TRBD1 (6 bases). The CDR3 spans 15 residues. Trimming pared 5 bases from V and 3 bases from J, leaving 15 bases between. Germline assignment: CDR1 SEHNR and CDR2 FQNEAQ (reference sequence). This CDR3 reads CASSDYRVRTDTQYF. The CDR3 nucleotides are TGTGCCAGCAGCGACTACAGGGTACGGACAGATACGCAGTATTTT.

The chain employs TRBV19 and TRBJ2-7; D is unclear. The CDR3 runs 13 residues. V was pared by 3 bases and J by 4 bases, with 10 bases between. The V gene's germline CDR1 is LNHDA and CDR2 SQIVND (reference sequence). Here the CDR3 reads CASSIAQFYEQYF. In DNA, the CDR3 is TGTGCCAGTAGTATCGCACAGTTTTACGAGCAGTACTTC.

The chain joins TRBV5-1 to TRBJ2-2, with 8 bases that match TRBD2. The trim removed 4 bases at V and 3 bases at J, leaving 14 bases unmatched. Germline lookup yields CDR1 SGHRS and CDR2 YFSETQ. The CDR3 is 18 amino acids. The CDR3 is CASSLLVKTSADTGELFF. CDR3 nucleotides: TGCGCCAGCAGCCTCTTGGTTAAGACTAGCGCGGACACCGGGGAGCTGTTTTTT.

This chain connects TRBV2 to TRBJ2-6; maybe TRBD1 (6 bases). Germline values: CDR1 SNHLY, CDR2 FYNNEI. The V gene lost 8 bases and the J gene lost 2 bases, with 10 bases spanning the gap. The CDR3 has 14 residues. The CDR3 bases are TGTGCCAGCGAACAGGGTACTGGGGCCAACGTCCTGACTTTC. Translation: CASEQGTGANVLTF. Full variable domain (outside the CDR3, taken from reference TRBV2 and TRBJ2-6): EPEVTQTPSHQVTQMGQEVILRCVPISNHLYFYWYRQILGQKVEFLVSFYNNEISEKSEIFDDQFSVERPDGSNFTLKIRSTKLEDSAMYFCASEQGTGANVLTFGAGSRLTVL.

The chain links TRBV4-3 to TRBJ2-2; D gene unclear. V lost 2 bases and J lost 7, with 14 bases in between. Germline CDR1 and CDR2: LGHNA and YSLEER. CDR3 length equals 15 residues. This CDR3 reads CASSQQPGLDGELFF. In nucleotides, the CDR3 is TGCGCCAGCAGCCAACAGCCGGGCTTGGACGGGGAGCTGTTTTTT.

This rearrangement joins TRBV7-9 to TRBJ1-4; D is perhaps TRBD1 (5 bases). The germline V gene has CDR1 SEHNR and CDR2 FQNEAQ (reference sequence). The CDR3 runs 15 residues. V was clipped by 5 bases and J by 6 bases, with 16 bases between them. This CDR3 reads CASSLPGQGYEKLFF. Written as DNA, the CDR3 is TGTGCCAGCAGCCTTCCGGGGCAGGGTTATGAAAAACTGTTTTTT.

Comments on this clone: At the DNA level, this CDR3 is encoded by other sequences in the same sample as well. J is TRBJ2-1 and V is TRBV5-1; 7 positions agree with TRBD1. The V gene's germline CDR1 is SGHRS and CDR2 YFSETQ. The V and J ends lost 0 bases and 3 bases, in that order; junction bases with no gene match: 3. This CDR3 region has 15 residues. CDR3 loop: CASSLEGGGYNEQFF. The CDR3 DNA follows: TGCGCCAGCAGCTTGGAAGGGGGCGGCTACAATGAGCAGTTCTTC.

This clone appeared a single time. The V gene is TRBV7-8, the J gene TRBJ1-3; D remains unclear. The CDR3 totals 14 residues. Germline loops: CDR1 SGHVS, CDR2 FQNEAQ. V lost 3 bases and J 0 bases, leaving 6 bases between the germline ends. Here the CDR3 DNA reads TGTGCCAGCAGCTTGAAAGGCTCTGGAAACACCATATATTTT. Encoded protein: CASSLKGSGNTIYF.

This chain uses TRBV28 with TRBJ2-3; 11 bases fit TRBD1. Germline assignment: CDR1 MDHEN and CDR2 SYDVKM. V was clipped by 11 bases and J by 4 bases; unmatched bases: 8. There are 14 residues in the CDR3. CDR3 in amino acids: CAGRGQGGPDTQYF. The CDR3 coding sequence is TGTGCCGGGCGGGGACAGGGGGGCCCAGATACGCAGTATTTT.

A remark on this clone: Other DNA sequences in this sample translate to the same CDR3. The chain employs TRBV5-1 and TRBJ2-7; D gene ambiguous. Germline CDR1 is SGHRS and CDR2 is YFSETQ. The V gene lost 4 bases and the J gene lost 2 bases, with 10 bases spanning the gap. The length of the CDR3 is 13 residues. In nucleotides, the CDR3 is TGCGCCAGCAGCCCCGGAACGGCCTACGAGCAGTACTTC. Protein: CASSPGTAYEQYF.

The rearrangement joins TRBV19 to TRBJ2-7; 7 bases are shared with TRBD2. Looked up from germline, CDR1 is LNHDA and CDR2 is SQIVND (reference sequence). The CDR3 extends over 14 amino acids. V shed 10 bases and J 3 bases; nucleotides not matched to a gene: 12. The CDR3 reads CATPSGGVFYEQYF. The CDR3 DNA is TGTGCCACCCCTTCTGGGGGGGTGTTCTACGAGCAGTACTTC. Variable domain in full (rest from reference TRBV19 and TRBJ2-7): DGGITQSPKYLFRKEGQNVTLSCEQNLNHDAMYWYRQDPGQGLRLIYYSQIVNDFQKGDIAEGYSVSREKKESFPLTVTSAQKNPTAFYLCATPSGGVFYEQYFGPGTRLTVT.

The J gene is TRBJ2-4, the V gene TRBV27, with 9 bases that match TRBD1. The CDR3 totals 18 residues. The trim removed 6 bases at V and 0 bases at J, leaving 12 bases unmatched. Germline CDR1 is MNHEY and CDR2 is SMNVEV (reference sequence). CDR3 loop: CASRGSGTGNLAKNIQYF. CDR3 nucleotide sequence: TGTGCCAGCAGGGGGAGCGGGACAGGGAATCTAGCCAAAAACATTCAGTACTTC.

The chain employs TRBV13 and TRBJ1-1; TRBD1 matches at 7 bases. The CDR3 spans 18 residues. Germline V gene sequence: CDR1 PRHDT, CDR2 FYEKMQ (reference sequence). V lost 1 base and J lost 3; bases outside the gene matches: 14. The CDR3 region has the DNA TGTGCCAGCAGCTTAGAAGGCTTGATAGGGGGCCTAGACACTGAAGCTTTCTTT. The encoded protein is CASSLEGLIGGLDTEAFF.

On this clone itself: Other nucleotide sequences from this sample produce the same CDR3. The chain joins TRBV6-5 to TRBJ1-5, with D unclear. The germline V gene encodes CDR1 MNHEY and CDR2 SVGAGI. The CDR3 is 13 amino acids. Trimming shortened V by 4 bases and J by 0 bases, and 4 bases separated the two germline ends. DNA for the CDR3: TGTGCCAGCAGTTCGTATAGCAATCAGCCCCAGCATTTT. This gives the protein CASSSYSNQPQHF.

This rearrangement joins TRBV4-1 to TRBJ2-5, with D uncertain. This CDR3 contains 16 residues. Germline V gives CDR1 MGHRA, CDR2 YSYEKL. V dropped 4 bases and J dropped 2 bases, with 17 bases sitting between them. The CDR3 nucleotides are TGCGCCAGCAGCCCCAAGCCGGTCGACACTCAAGAGACCCAGTACTTC. Translating gives CASSPKPVDTQETQYF.

This clone has only a few counts. J is TRBJ1-6 and V is TRBV7-9, with D possibly TRBD1 on 5 matching bases. Trimming took 5 bases from V and 10 from J, leaving 15 bases between them. Germline V CDR1 and CDR2: SEHNR, FQNEAQ (reference sequence). The CDR3 sequence is 14 residues long. This CDR3 is CASSNEGSWSPLHF. DNA of the CDR3: TGTGCCAGCAGCAATGAGGGGAGTTGGTCACCCCTCCACTTT.

This chain uses TRBV7-9 with TRBJ1-2; 11 nucleotides line up with TRBD1. CDR1 and CDR2 (germline): SEHNR, FQNEAQ (reference sequence). This CDR3 spans 13 amino acids. V gave up 8 bases and J gave up 8 bases; unmatched junction bases: 7. DNA for the CDR3: TGTGCCAGCGACGGGACAGGGGGTACCGGCTACACCTTC. It translates to CASDGTGGTGYTF.

The chain carries TRBV28 and TRBJ1-3, with D possibly matching TRBD1 (5 bases). Germline V gene data show CDR1 as MDHEN and CDR2 as SYDVKM. The CDR3 contains 15 residues. The V end lost 5 bases, the J end lost 4 bases, and 15 bases lay between the germline ends. The CDR3 coding sequence is TGTGCCAGCAGTAGGCAAGGGGCGCGAGGAAACACCATATATTTT. This encodes CASSRQGARGNTIYF.

For this clone: Other DNA sequences in the same sample also yield this CDR3. The CDR3: CSAKGSYEQYF. The CDR3 DNA sequence: TGCAGTGCAAAAGGCTCCTACGAGCAGTACTTC. The chain combines TRBV20-1 with TRBJ2-7; D is undetermined. This CDR3 has 11 residues. Deletions cut 6 bases from V and 0 bases from J, with 6 bases between. Germline V CDR1 and CDR2: DFQATT, SNEGSKA (reference sequence).

J is TRBJ1-5 and V is TRBV2; maybe TRBD1 (5 bases). The length of the CDR3 is 13 residues. V was cut by 8 bases and J by 2 bases, with 10 bases left in between. The germline CDR1 and CDR2 sequences are SNHLY and FYNNEI. The CDR3 coding sequence is TGTGCCAGCGGGGGGGAAGGCAATCAGCCCCAGCATTTT. Its protein is CASGGEGNQPQHF.

Note on this clone: This sample includes further DNA sequences coding for the same CDR3. The rearrangement links TRBV11-3 to TRBJ2-1; 8 bases match TRBD1. Germline assignment: CDR1 SGHNT and CDR2 YENEEA. The ends lost 4 bases at V and 9 bases at J; junction bases unmatched: 2. This CDR3 contains 12 residues. This CDR3 is CASSSDRGEQFF. In DNA form, the CDR3 reads TGTGCCAGCAGCTCTGACAGGGGTGAGCAGTTCTTC.

The gene calls are TRBV19 and TRBJ2-1, with 8 nucleotides matching TRBD2. CDR3 length equals 15 residues. The V segment lost 1 base and the J segment 7 bases; nucleotides outside the gene matches: 6. Germline V gene lookup returns CDR1 LNHDA and CDR2 SQIVND (reference sequence). In nucleotides, the CDR3 is TGTGCCAGTAGTATAGCGGGGGGGCTCAGGAATGAGCAGTTCTTC. Amino acids: CASSIAGGLRNEQFF.

The chain couples TRBV18 to TRBJ2-5; D uncertain. Germline V CDR1 and CDR2: KGHSH, LQKENI. The V and J ends lost 2 bases and 2 bases respectively, with 12 bases between them. The CDR3 has 15 amino acids. The CDR3 protein is CASSPWVSGQETQYF. CDR3 in DNA: TGTGCCAGCTCACCATGGGTTAGTGGGCAAGAGACCCAGTACTTC.

This clone was counted a few times. The chain is built from TRBV14 and TRBJ1-2; unclear D gene. Trimming took 1 base from V and 4 from J, leaving 13 bases between them. CDR3 length: 15 residues. The V gene's germline CDR1 is SGHDN and CDR2 FVKESK. The CDR3: CASSQGLGAVYGYTF. CDR3 nucleotides: TGTGCCAGCAGCCAAGGCCTCGGAGCGGTCTATGGCTACACCTTC.

V and J are TRBV5-1 and TRBJ2-7, with D perhaps matching TRBD1 (5 bases). This CDR3 contains 13 residues. Trimming took off 1 base at V and 5 bases at J, with 10 bases between the two ends. The germline V gene encodes CDR1 SGHRS and CDR2 YFSETQ. The chain's CDR3 is CASSLRGSNEQYF. In DNA form, the CDR3 reads TGCGCCAGCAGCTTGAGGGGTAGCAACGAGCAGTACTTC.

This rearrangement joins TRBV12-5 to TRBJ1-1, with no clear D. CDR1 and CDR2 from the germline V gene are LGHNT and FRNRAP. The V end lost 10 bases, the J end lost 0 bases, and 12 bases lay between the germline ends. The CDR3 spans 13 residues. As DNA, the CDR3 is TGTGCTACTTGCCTGGATCTGAACACTGAAGCTTTCTTT. As protein: CATCLDLNTEAFF.